Described below is a single T cell receptor (beta chain) sequence and its context. Its antigen remains unidentified. This specimen belongs to a study of T cells in localized non-small cell lung cancer. General study results and limits: It was uninvolved adjacent lung that showed the highest T cell clonality, exceeding tumor. Adjacent lung exhibited a median of about 50 among the 100 most abundant tumor clones.

The length of the CDR3 is 15 residues. V gave up 6 bases and J gave up 7 bases, with 22 bases separating them. Germline CDR1 MNHEY, CDR2 SMNVEV (reference sequence). TCRdb's copy holds only in-frame clones and misses some; the assay was immunoSEQ multiplex PCR. This table has roughly 17,000 clones, 75% to 90% appearing once. This clonotype was obtained from a male donor aged 60 or over with stage II squamous cell lung carcinoma. The specimen was peripheral blood, collected before any cancer treatment. This chain connects TRBV27 to TRBJ2-7, with D maybe TRBD2 (6 bases). DNA of the CDR3: TGTGCCAGCAGACCCCTAGGAGGGACTCTAGGAGAGCAGTACTTC. Translated, it gives CASRPLGGTLGEQYF.